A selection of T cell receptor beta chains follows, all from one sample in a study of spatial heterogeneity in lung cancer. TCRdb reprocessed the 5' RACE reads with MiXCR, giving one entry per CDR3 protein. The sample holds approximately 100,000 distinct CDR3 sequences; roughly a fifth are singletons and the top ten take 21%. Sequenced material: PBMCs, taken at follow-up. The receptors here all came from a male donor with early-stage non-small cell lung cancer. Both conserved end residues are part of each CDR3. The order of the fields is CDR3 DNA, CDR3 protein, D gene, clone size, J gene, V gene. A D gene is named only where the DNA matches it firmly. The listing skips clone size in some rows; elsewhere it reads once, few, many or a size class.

cdr3_nt: TGTGCCACGGCCCCTAGCGGGGAGAACGGGGAGCTGTTTTTT
cdr3_aa: CATAPSGENGELFF
d_call: TRBD2
clone_size: .
j_call: TRBJ2-2
v_call: TRBV10-3

cdr3_nt: TGTGCCAGCAGCCAAGTCAGGGGGCCCCAAGAGACCCAGTACTTC
cdr3_aa: CASSQVRGPQETQYF
d_call: TRBD1
clone_size: many
j_call: TRBJ2-5
v_call: TRBV14

cdr3_nt: TGCAGCGTTGCAGAGGGAAATAATTCACCCCTCCACTTT
cdr3_aa: CSVAEGNNSPLHF
d_call: .
clone_size: few
j_call: TRBJ1-6
v_call: TRBV29-1

cdr3_nt: TGCAGTGCTAGAGTTTCAGCAGGGGTCGACGAGCAGTACTTC
cdr3_aa: CSARVSAGVDEQYF
d_call: .
clone_size: .
j_call: TRBJ2-7
v_call: TRBV20-1

cdr3_nt: TGTGCCAGCTCACCACCGGGGCCAGGGTCCTATGGCTACACCTTC
cdr3_aa: CASSPPGPGSYGYTF
d_call: .
clone_size: .
j_call: TRBJ1-2
v_call: TRBV18

cdr3_nt: TGTGCCAGCAGTTACTCCACAGGGACCGCGAGAAGCAATCAGCCCCAGCATTTT
cdr3_aa: CASSYSTGTARSNQPQHF
d_call: .
clone_size: .
j_call: TRBJ1-5
v_call: TRBV6-2/TRBV6-3

cdr3_nt: TGTGCCACAACCGTTTCAGAGACAGGTGAAGCTTTCTTT
cdr3_aa: CATTVSETGEAFF
d_call: .
clone_size: few
j_call: TRBJ1-1
v_call: TRBV24-1

cdr3_nt: TGTGCCAGCAGCCAACGGGGGGCCGGGATCAATGAGCAGTTCTTC
cdr3_aa: CASSQRGAGINEQFF
d_call: .
clone_size: .
j_call: TRBJ2-1
v_call: TRBV6-2/TRBV6-3

cdr3_nt: TGTGCCAGCAGTGCCCTCTGGACTACAGGGAGAGAAGGATATGGCTACACCTTC
cdr3_aa: CASSALWTTGREGYGYTF
d_call: .
clone_size: .
j_call: TRBJ1-2
v_call: TRBV6-1

cdr3_nt: TGTGCCAGCAGCCAAGGGGACAGTCTCGGCTACACCTTC
cdr3_aa: CASSQGDSLGYTF
d_call: TRBD1
clone_size: .
j_call: TRBJ1-2
v_call: TRBV3-1

cdr3_nt: TGTGCCAGCAGTAGGACTAGCGGGGGCAATGAGCAGTTCTTC
cdr3_aa: CASSRTSGGNEQFF
d_call: TRBD2
clone_size: few
j_call: TRBJ2-1
v_call: TRBV6-5

cdr3_nt: TGTGCCAGCAGCATATACAATGAGCAGTTCTTC
cdr3_aa: CASSIYNEQFF
d_call: .
clone_size: many
j_call: TRBJ2-1
v_call: TRBV7-9

cdr3_nt: TGCAGTGTATCAAGAACTGAAGCTTTCTTT
cdr3_aa: CSVSRTEAFF
d_call: .
clone_size: .
j_call: TRBJ1-1
v_call: TRBV20-1

cdr3_nt: TGCAGCGTTGGACAGTACTCCTACAATGAGCAGTTCTTC
cdr3_aa: CSVGQYSYNEQFF
d_call: .
clone_size: many
j_call: TRBJ2-1
v_call: TRBV29-1

cdr3_nt: TGCAGTGCCAAGGCAATGAACACCGGGGAGCTGTTTTTT
cdr3_aa: CSAKAMNTGELFF
d_call: .
clone_size: .
j_call: TRBJ2-2
v_call: TRBV20-1

cdr3_nt: TGTGCCAGCAGTTACGGACTAGCGGGGGACACCGGGGAGCTGTTTTTT
cdr3_aa: CASSYGLAGDTGELFF
d_call: TRBD2
clone_size: .
j_call: TRBJ2-2
v_call: TRBV6-5

cdr3_nt: TGTGCCAGCAGTTTAGCGGGGACTAGCAAGTTCTTC
cdr3_aa: CASSLAGTSKFF
d_call: TRBD2
clone_size: .
j_call: TRBJ2-1
v_call: TRBV12-3/TRBV12-4

cdr3_nt: TGTGCCAGCAGTTTAAATGGCAATCAGCCCCAGCATTTT
cdr3_aa: CASSLNGNQPQHF
d_call: .
clone_size: few
j_call: TRBJ1-5
v_call: TRBV27

cdr3_nt: TGTGCCAGCTCACGTGCGCAGGGGGCACGGTCGGCTGAAGCTTTCTTT
cdr3_aa: CASSRAQGARSAEAFF
d_call: TRBD1
clone_size: .
j_call: TRBJ1-1
v_call: TRBV14

cdr3_nt: TGTGCCAGCAGCCAAATCAGGGGGGTTGAAGCTTTCTTT
cdr3_aa: CASSQIRGVEAFF
d_call: TRBD1
clone_size: .
j_call: TRBJ1-1
v_call: TRBV2

cdr3_nt: TGTGCCAGCAGGCGTCCTGACAAAGGAAACACCGGGGAGCTGTTTTTT
cdr3_aa: CASRRPDKGNTGELFF
d_call: .
clone_size: few
j_call: TRBJ2-2
v_call: TRBV6-5

cdr3_nt: TGTGCCAGCAATATCCGGGCCCCAGATACGCAGTATTTT
cdr3_aa: CASNIRAPDTQYF
d_call: .
clone_size: many
j_call: TRBJ2-3
v_call: TRBV12-3/TRBV12-4

cdr3_nt: TGTGCCAGCAGTTCCGCAGGGACTCGAGGGAACACAGATACGCAGTATTTT
cdr3_aa: CASSSAGTRGNTDTQYF
d_call: .
clone_size: medium-sized
j_call: TRBJ2-3
v_call: TRBV12-3/TRBV12-4

cdr3_nt: TGCGCCAGCAGCTTGGGACAGGAAGGCTATGGCTACACCTTC
cdr3_aa: CASSLGQEGYGYTF
d_call: .
clone_size: few
j_call: TRBJ1-2
v_call: TRBV5-1

cdr3_nt: TGCAGCGTTATCGCACTACCTAACTATGGCTACACCTTC
cdr3_aa: CSVIALPNYGYTF
d_call: .
clone_size: .
j_call: TRBJ1-2
v_call: TRBV29-1

cdr3_nt: TGTGCCAGCAGGTTGACAGGGGTAATCACTGAAGCTTTCTTT
cdr3_aa: CASRLTGVITEAFF
d_call: TRBD1
clone_size: once
j_call: TRBJ1-1
v_call: TRBV2

cdr3_nt: TGCAGTGCTAGTGGTAATCGCATCGGTACGCAGTATTTT
cdr3_aa: CSASGNRIGTQYF
d_call: .
clone_size: .
j_call: TRBJ2-3
v_call: TRBV20-1

cdr3_nt: TGTGCCAGCGGGACAGAATTCTATGGCTACACCTTC
cdr3_aa: CASGTEFYGYTF
d_call: TRBD1
clone_size: few
j_call: TRBJ1-2
v_call: TRBV19

cdr3_nt: TGTGCCAGCAGCCCGGTCGTTGAGTGGCTCACCTACGAGCAGTACTTC
cdr3_aa: CASSPVVEWLTYEQYF
d_call: .
clone_size: .
j_call: TRBJ2-7
v_call: TRBV5-5

cdr3_nt: TGCGCCAGCAGCCAGAACACAAGGGGGAGCACTGAAGCTTTCTTT
cdr3_aa: CASSQNTRGSTEAFF
d_call: .
clone_size: .
j_call: TRBJ1-1
v_call: TRBV4-1

cdr3_nt: TGTGCCAGCAGGGACAGGGGCACTGAAGCTTTCTTT
cdr3_aa: CASRDRGTEAFF
d_call: TRBD1
clone_size: few
j_call: TRBJ1-1
v_call: TRBV12-3/TRBV12-4

cdr3_nt: TGTGCCAGCAGTGAGGACCCCGGCTATAATTCACCCCTCCACTTT
cdr3_aa: CASSEDPGYNSPLHF
d_call: .
clone_size: .
j_call: TRBJ1-6
v_call: TRBV2

cdr3_nt: TGTGCCTGGAGCGACAAAGAGACTTTTCGAGCTTTCTTT
cdr3_aa: CAWSDKETFRAFF
d_call: .
clone_size: .
j_call: TRBJ1-1
v_call: TRBV30

cdr3_nt: TGTGCCATCCATCCCCGCGCCAGCTCCTACGAGCAGTACTTC
cdr3_aa: CAIHPRASSYEQYF
d_call: .
clone_size: few
j_call: TRBJ2-7
v_call: TRBV2

cdr3_nt: TGTGCCAGCAGGTTGGGACAGAGGAATGAAAAACTGTTTTTT
cdr3_aa: CASRLGQRNEKLFF
d_call: TRBD1
clone_size: few
j_call: TRBJ1-4
v_call: TRBV28

cdr3_nt: TGTGCCTGTACCCACACAGGATTCGGAGATACGCAGTATTTT
cdr3_aa: CACTHTGFGDTQYF
d_call: .
clone_size: few
j_call: TRBJ2-3
v_call: TRBV30

cdr3_nt: TGTGCCAGCAGCTTAGACCATTTTGGAGCCGGCTACAATGAGCAGTTCTTC
cdr3_aa: CASSLDHFGAGYNEQFF
d_call: .
clone_size: many
j_call: TRBJ2-1
v_call: TRBV11-2

cdr3_nt: TGTGCCAGCAGTTCCCCGGGACGGAGGAATGAAAAACTGTTTTTT
cdr3_aa: CASSSPGRRNEKLFF
d_call: .
clone_size: few
j_call: TRBJ1-4
v_call: TRBV27

cdr3_nt: TGTGCCAGCAGGACGGGTTTGAACACTGAAGCTTTCTTT
cdr3_aa: CASRTGLNTEAFF
d_call: .
clone_size: few
j_call: TRBJ1-1
v_call: TRBV7-6

cdr3_nt: TGTGCCAGCAACCCTTCGACAAGCAGCACAGATACGCAGTATTTT
cdr3_aa: CASNPSTSSTDTQYF
d_call: .
clone_size: many
j_call: TRBJ2-3
v_call: TRBV7-9